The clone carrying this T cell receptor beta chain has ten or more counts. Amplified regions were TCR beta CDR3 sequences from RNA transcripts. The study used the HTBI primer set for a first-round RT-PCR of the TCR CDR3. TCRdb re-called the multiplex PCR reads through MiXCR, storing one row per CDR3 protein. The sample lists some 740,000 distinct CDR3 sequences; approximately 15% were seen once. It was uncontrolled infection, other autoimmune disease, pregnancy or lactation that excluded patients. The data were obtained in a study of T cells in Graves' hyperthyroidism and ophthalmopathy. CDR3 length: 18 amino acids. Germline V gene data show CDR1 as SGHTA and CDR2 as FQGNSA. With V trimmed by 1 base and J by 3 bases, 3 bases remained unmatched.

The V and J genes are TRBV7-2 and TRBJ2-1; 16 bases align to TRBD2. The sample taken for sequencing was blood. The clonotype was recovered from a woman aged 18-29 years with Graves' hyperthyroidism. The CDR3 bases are TGTGCCAGCAGCTTAGTCGGGACTAGCGGGAGGGGCTACAATGAGCAGTTCTTC. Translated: CASSLVGTSGRGYNEQFF.